These T cell receptor beta chains were read from a single sample in a study of blood T cell repertoires in COVID-19. Sequencing was performed with immunoSEQ multiplex PCR; in TCRdb, only in-frame clones are kept and a portion is missing. The profile shows fewer than 350,000 clones, approximately 86% of them singletons. Sequencing used peripheral blood. The receptor set was obtained from a young man with COVID-19, enrolled during active disease. The CDR3 runs from the conserved cysteine through the conserved F or W. D genes are given only for firm matches. Expanded clones are given a class, and other clones once, few, many or no size at all.

D	length	V	J	size	CDR3	DNA
TRBD1	16	TRBV24-1	TRBJ2-3	NA	CATSDFPLGQGDTQYF	TGTGCCACCAGTGATTTCCCGCTTGGACAGGGGGATACGCAGTATTTT
TRBD1	17	TRBV5-1	TRBJ2-7	NA	CASSYITGTGGPYEQYF	TGCGCCAGCAGTTATATAACCGGGACAGGTGGCCCCTACGAGCAGTACTTC
NA	13	TRBV29-1	TRBJ2-4	NA	CSVGTDAGGIQYF	TGCAGCGTTGGGACCGACGCGGGTGGGATTCAGTACTTC
TRBD1	13	TRBV3-1/TRBV3-2	TRBJ1-2	NA	CASSLGQGPGYTF	TGTGCCAGCAGTTTGGGACAGGGCCCTGGCTACACCTTC
TRBD1	17	TRBV7-2	TRBJ1-2	NA	CASSLPQGTGPNYGYTF	TGTGCCAGCAGCTTACCACAAGGGACAGGACCTAACTATGGCTACACCTTC
TRBD1	13	TRBV7-9	TRBJ2-7	NA	CASSVWTGYEQYF	TGTGCCAGCAGCGTCTGGACAGGGTACGAGCAGTACTTC
TRBD1	16	TRBV6-2/TRBV6-3	TRBJ1-2	NA	CASSSPLGTGLYGYTF	TGTGCCAGCAGTTCCCCCTTGGGGACAGGGCTCTATGGCTACACCTTC
NA	15	TRBV7-9	TRBJ1-2	NA	CASSLGTDANYGYTF	TGTGCCAGCAGCTTAGGGACAGACGCTAACTATGGCTACACCTTC
NA	14	TRBV6-5	TRBJ1-2	NA	CASSQQGNNYGYTF	TGTGCCAGCAGCCAACAGGGAAACAACTATGGCTACACCTTC
NA	16	TRBV14	TRBJ2-2	NA	CASSSQGLGAAGELFF	TGTGCCAGCAGCTCACAGGGATTGGGGGCAGCCGGGGAGCTGTTTTTT
TRBD1	14	TRBV30	TRBJ2-5	once	CAWRQGASWETQYF	TGTGCCTGGAGACAGGGGGCAAGTTGGGAGACCCAGTACTTC
NA	15	TRBV15	TRBJ2-2	NA	CATSTRVFNTGELFF	TGTGCCACCAGCACCCGTGTTTTTAACACCGGGGAGCTGTTTTTT
TRBD1	15	TRBV7-9	TRBJ2-5	NA	CASSLGPGGRETQYF	TGTGCCAGCAGCTTAGGTCCAGGGGGCAGAGAGACCCAGTACTTC
TRBD1	15	TRBV10-2	TRBJ1-4	once	CASSDQGAYNEKLFF	TGCGCCAGCAGTGATCAGGGGGCCTATAATGAAAAACTGTTTTTT
NA	13	TRBV25-1	TRBJ1-4	NA	CASSHPGIEKLFF	TGTGCCAGCAGCCATCCAGGGATTGAAAAACTGTTTTTT
NA	15	TRBV15	TRBJ2-3	NA	CATSTKGISTDTQYF	TGTGCCACCAGCACCAAGGGGATTAGCACAGATACGCAGTATTTT
NA	14	TRBV29-1	TRBJ2-2	NA	CSVEVSRGTGELFF	TGCAGCGTTGAAGTTTCTAGGGGGACCGGGGAGCTGTTTTTT
TRBD1	15	TRBV19	TRBJ2-7	NA	CASRDRGRGMSEQYF	TGTGCCAGCCGGGACAGGGGGCGTGGGATGAGCGAGCAGTACTTC
NA	12	TRBV29-1	TRBJ1-1	once	CSVGGGYGEAFF	TGCAGCGTTGGAGGGGGTTACGGTGAAGCTTTCTTT
TRBD1	16	TRBV11-1	TRBJ2-1	NA	CASSRPGQGSYNEQFF	TGTGCCAGCAGCCGACCGGGACAGGGGTCCTACAATGAGCAGTTCTTC
NA	12	TRBV27	TRBJ1-1	NA	CASSSGSPEAFF	TGTGCCAGCAGTTCAGGCTCCCCTGAAGCTTTCTTT
NA	14	TRBV27	TRBJ2-1	NA	CASRGLWAADEQFF	TGTGCCAGCAGGGGGCTTTGGGCCGCGGATGAGCAGTTCTTC
TRBD1	16	TRBV18	TRBJ2-3	NA	CASSLRTGTGTDTQYF	TGTGCCAGCTCACTCCGGACAGGGACGGGGACAGATACGCAGTATTTT
TRBD1	13	TRBV7-2	TRBJ2-7	NA	CASSLLTGLEQYF	TGTGCCAGCAGCCTGCTGACAGGGCTCGAGCAGTACTTC
TRBD1	17	TRBV24-1	TRBJ2-5	NA	CATSEPGQGVKKETQYF	TGTGCCACCAGTGAACCGGGACAGGGGGTAAAAAAAGAGACCCAGTACTTC
NA	17	TRBV10-3	TRBJ2-7	once	CAISERVGRQLAYEQYF	TGTGCCATCAGTGAGAGAGTAGGGAGGCAGTTAGCCTACGAGCAGTACTTC
NA	16	TRBV5-1	TRBJ1-3	NA	CASSLGQTSSGNTIYF	TGCGCCAGCAGCTTGGGACAGACGAGCTCTGGAAACACCATATATTTT
NA	12	TRBV3-1/TRBV3-2	TRBJ2-7	NA	CASSQGVYEQYF	TGTGCCAGCAGCCAAGGAGTTTACGAGCAGTACTTC
NA	14	TRBV6-5	TRBJ2-1	NA	CASSYDTGYNEQFF	TGTGCCAGCAGTTACGATACAGGATACAATGAGCAGTTCTTC
TRBD2	13	TRBV5-1	TRBJ2-5	NA	CASSSPGGETQYF	TGCGCCAGCAGCTCTCCGGGAGGAGAGACCCAGTACTTC
TRBD1	13	TRBV28	TRBJ1-4	NA	CASLDRAGGKLFF	TGTGCCAGCCTTGACAGGGCGGGGGGAAAACTGTTTTTT
TRBD1	13	TRBV27	TRBJ1-2	NA	CASSLRGQESYTF	TGTGCCAGCAGTTTAAGGGGACAGGAGAGCTACACCTTC
NA	13	TRBV5-4	TRBJ2-7	NA	CASSSQAKYEQYF	TGTGCCAGCAGCTCCCAGGCCAAATACGAGCAGTACTTC
TRBD1	15	TRBV30	TRBJ2-7	NA	CAWNRGQGNSYEQYF	TGTGCCTGGAACAGGGGACAGGGGAACTCCTACGAGCAGTACTTC
NA	13	TRBV5-1	TRBJ2-2	NA	CASSLVETGELFF	TGCGCCAGCAGCTTGGTCGAGACCGGGGAGCTGTTTTTT